This T cell receptor beta chain was obtained from a study of shared clonotypes between healthy human individuals. With respect to this clone: Its matching antigen is unknown.

Study-wide points: Relative to memory subsets, naive subsets generally showed larger estimated richness. The study drew on few donors, limiting represented genetic and exposure-history diversity.

The data were produced by immunoSEQ multiplex PCR, yet TCRdb's version contains in-frame clones alone and is incomplete. The data hold under 1 million clones, with approximately 96% observed a single time. CD8 cells classed as naive were CD45RO-negative and positively selected for CCR7, excluding terminally differentiated effector memory CD45RA+ cells. Donors were healthy HIV-negative adults without recent acute infections or vaccinations. Every donor, a Caucasian adult, lived in Nashville, Tennessee. This receptor was taken from a man aged 25-45 years in good health. The sequencing sample was made of naive CD8+ T cells sorted from blood.

CDR3 sequence (DNA): TGTGCCAGCAGCTTCCCGGACAGTAGCTCCTACGAGCAGTACTTC. Protein sequence: CASSFPDSSSYEQYF. This sequence joins TRBV7-9 and TRBJ2-7; perhaps TRBD1 as D (6 bases). Looked up from germline, CDR1 is SEHNR and CDR2 is FQNEAQ (reference sequence). With 3 bases removed from V and 0 bases from J, the gap between germline ends came to 12 bases. The CDR3 length is 15 residues.